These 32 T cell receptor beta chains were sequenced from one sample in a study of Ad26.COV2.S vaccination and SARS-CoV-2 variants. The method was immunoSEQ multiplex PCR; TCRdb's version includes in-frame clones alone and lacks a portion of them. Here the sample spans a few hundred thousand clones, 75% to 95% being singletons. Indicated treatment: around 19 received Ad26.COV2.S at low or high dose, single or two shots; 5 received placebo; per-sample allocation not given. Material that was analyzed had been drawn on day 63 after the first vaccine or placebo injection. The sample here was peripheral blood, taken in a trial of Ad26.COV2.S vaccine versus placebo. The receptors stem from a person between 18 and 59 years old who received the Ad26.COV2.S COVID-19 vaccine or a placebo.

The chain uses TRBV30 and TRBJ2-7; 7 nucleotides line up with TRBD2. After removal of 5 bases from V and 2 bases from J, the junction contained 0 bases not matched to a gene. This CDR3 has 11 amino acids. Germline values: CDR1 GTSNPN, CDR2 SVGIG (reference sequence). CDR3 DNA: TGTGCCTGGGGGACTACCTACGAGCAGTACTTC. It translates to CAWGTTYEQYF.

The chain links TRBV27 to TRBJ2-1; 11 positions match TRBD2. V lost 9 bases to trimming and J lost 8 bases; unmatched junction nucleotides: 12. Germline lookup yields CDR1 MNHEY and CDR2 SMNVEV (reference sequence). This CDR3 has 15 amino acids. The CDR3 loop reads CARSITSGRRDEQFF. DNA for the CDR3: TGTGCCAGGTCCATAACTAGCGGGAGAAGGGATGAGCAGTTCTTC.

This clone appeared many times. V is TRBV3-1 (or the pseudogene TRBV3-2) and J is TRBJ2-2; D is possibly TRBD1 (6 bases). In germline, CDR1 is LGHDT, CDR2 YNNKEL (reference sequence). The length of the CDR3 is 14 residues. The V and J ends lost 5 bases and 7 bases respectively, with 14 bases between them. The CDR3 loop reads CASSVTGVGGELFF. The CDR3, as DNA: TGTGCCAGCAGCGTGACAGGTGTTGGCGGGGAGCTGTTTTTT.

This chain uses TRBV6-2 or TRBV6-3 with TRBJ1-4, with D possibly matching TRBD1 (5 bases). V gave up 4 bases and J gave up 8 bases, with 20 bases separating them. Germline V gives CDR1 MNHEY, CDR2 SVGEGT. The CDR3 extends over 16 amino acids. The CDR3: CASSSPHGAKGEKLFF. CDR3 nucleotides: TGTGCCAGCAGTTCCCCCCACGGGGCGAAAGGAGAAAAACTGTTTTTT.

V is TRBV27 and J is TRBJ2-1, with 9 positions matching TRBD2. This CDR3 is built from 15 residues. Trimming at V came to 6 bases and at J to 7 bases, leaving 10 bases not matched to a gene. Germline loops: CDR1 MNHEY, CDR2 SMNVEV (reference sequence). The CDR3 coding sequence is TGTGCCAGCAGCCCCCTCGAGCGGGAGGCAAATGAGCAGTTCTTC. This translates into CASSPLEREANEQFF.

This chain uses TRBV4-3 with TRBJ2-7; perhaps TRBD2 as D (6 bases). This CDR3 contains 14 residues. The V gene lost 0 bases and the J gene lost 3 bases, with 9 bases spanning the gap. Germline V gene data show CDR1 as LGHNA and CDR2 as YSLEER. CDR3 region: CASSQDGTHYEQYF. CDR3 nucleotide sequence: TGCGCCAGCAGCCAAGACGGGACTCACTACGAGCAGTACTTC.

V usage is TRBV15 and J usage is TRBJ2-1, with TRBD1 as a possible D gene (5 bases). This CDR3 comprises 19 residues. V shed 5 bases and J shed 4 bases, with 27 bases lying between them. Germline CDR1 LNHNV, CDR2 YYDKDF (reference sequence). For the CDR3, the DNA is TGTGCCACCAGCTCTCTAGGGGAACAGCAAATAGACCTATACAATGAGCAGTTCTTC. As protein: CATSSLGEQQIDLYNEQFF.

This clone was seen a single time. The CDR3 region has the DNA TGTGCCAGCAGCCAACTGGGGGGGACAGGACGGGACTATGGCTACACCTTC. Residues: CASSQLGGTGRDYGYTF. The chain carries TRBV3-1 (or the pseudogene TRBV3-2) and TRBJ1-2; 8 nucleotides match TRBD1. The germline gives CDR1 LGHDT, CDR2 YNNKEL (reference sequence). Trimming at V came to 2 bases and at J to 3 bases, leaving 11 bases not matched to a gene. The CDR3 loop spans 17 amino acids.

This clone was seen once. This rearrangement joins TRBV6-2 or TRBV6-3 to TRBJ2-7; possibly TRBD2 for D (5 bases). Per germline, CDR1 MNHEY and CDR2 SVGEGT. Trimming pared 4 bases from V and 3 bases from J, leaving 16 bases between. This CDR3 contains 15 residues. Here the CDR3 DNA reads TGTGCCAGCAGTTCCCCGGAGCGGCAATACTACGAGCAGTACTTC. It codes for CASSSPERQYYEQYF.

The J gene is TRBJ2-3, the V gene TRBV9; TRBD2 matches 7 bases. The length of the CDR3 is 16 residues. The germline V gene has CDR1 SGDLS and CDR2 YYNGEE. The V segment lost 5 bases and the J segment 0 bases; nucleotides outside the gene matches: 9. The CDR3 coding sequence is TGTGCCAGCAGTTATGGACTAGGGACTAGCACAGATACGCAGTATTTT. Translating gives CASSYGLGTSTDTQYF.

In DNA form, the CDR3 reads TGCGCCAGCAGCTTGATGGCAGACAATGAGCAGTTCTTC. Translated: CASSLMADNEQFF. This rearrangement joins TRBV5-1 to TRBJ2-1; D unclear. This CDR3 region has 13 residues. The ends were cut back, 1 base at V and 5 bases at J, with 7 bases in the middle. Germline V gene sequence: CDR1 SGHRS, CDR2 YFSETQ.

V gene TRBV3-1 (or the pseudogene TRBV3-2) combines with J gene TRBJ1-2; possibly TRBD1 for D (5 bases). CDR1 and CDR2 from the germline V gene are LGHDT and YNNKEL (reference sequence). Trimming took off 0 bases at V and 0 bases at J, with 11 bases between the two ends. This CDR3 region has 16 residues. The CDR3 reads CASSQDRQSANYGYTF. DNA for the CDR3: TGTGCCAGCAGCCAAGACCGACAGTCAGCTAACTATGGCTACACCTTC.

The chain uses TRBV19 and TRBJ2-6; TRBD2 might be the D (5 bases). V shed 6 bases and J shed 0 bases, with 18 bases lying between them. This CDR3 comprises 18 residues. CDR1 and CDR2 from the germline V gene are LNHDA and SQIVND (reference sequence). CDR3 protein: CASRITRAELSGANVLTF. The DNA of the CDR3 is TGTGCCAGTAGAATAACTAGGGCGGAGCTCTCTGGGGCCAACGTCCTGACTTTC.

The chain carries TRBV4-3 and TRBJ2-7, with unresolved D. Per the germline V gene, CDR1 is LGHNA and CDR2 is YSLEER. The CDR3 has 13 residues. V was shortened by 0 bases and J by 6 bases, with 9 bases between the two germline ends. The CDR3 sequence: CASSQESGFEQYF. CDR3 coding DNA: TGCGCCAGCAGCCAAGAGTCCGGGTTCGAGCAGTACTTC.

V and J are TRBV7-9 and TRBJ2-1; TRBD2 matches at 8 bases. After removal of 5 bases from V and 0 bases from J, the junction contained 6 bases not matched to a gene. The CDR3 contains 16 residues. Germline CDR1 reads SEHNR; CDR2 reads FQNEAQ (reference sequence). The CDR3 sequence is CASSPTSASSYNEQFF. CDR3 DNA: TGTGCCAGCAGCCCGACTAGCGCGAGCTCCTACAATGAGCAGTTCTTC.

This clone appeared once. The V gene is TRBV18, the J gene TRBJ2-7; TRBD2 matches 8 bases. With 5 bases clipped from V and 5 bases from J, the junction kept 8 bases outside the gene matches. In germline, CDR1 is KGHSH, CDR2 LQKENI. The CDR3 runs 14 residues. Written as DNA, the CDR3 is TGTGCCAGCTCAGCCGGGACTAGGAGAAACGAGCAGTACTTC. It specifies CASSAGTRRNEQYF.

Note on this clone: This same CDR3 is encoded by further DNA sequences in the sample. The CDR3 DNA sequence: TGCGCCAGCAGCTTCGGCCAGGGGACCTACGAGCAGTACTTC. This translates into CASSFGQGTYEQYF. The rearrangement joins TRBV5-1 to TRBJ2-7, with D possibly being TRBD1 (6 bases). Per the germline V gene, CDR1 is SGHRS and CDR2 is YFSETQ. Trimming shortened V by 2 bases and J by 2 bases, and 11 bases separated the two germline ends. This CDR3 has 14 residues.

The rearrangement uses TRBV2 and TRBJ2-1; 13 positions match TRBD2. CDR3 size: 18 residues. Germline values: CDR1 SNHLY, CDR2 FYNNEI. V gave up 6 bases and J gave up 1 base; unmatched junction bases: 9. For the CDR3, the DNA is TGTGCCAGCAGGACTAGCGGGAGGCCCCTGGAGTCCTACAATGAGCAGTTCTTC. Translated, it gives CASRTSGRPLESYNEQFF.

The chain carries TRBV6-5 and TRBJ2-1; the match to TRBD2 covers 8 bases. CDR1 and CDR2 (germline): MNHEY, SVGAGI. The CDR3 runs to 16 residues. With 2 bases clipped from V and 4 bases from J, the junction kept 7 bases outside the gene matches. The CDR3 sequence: CASSYLTSDFYNEQFF. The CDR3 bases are TGTGCCAGCAGTTACCTGACTAGCGATTTTTACAATGAGCAGTTCTTC.

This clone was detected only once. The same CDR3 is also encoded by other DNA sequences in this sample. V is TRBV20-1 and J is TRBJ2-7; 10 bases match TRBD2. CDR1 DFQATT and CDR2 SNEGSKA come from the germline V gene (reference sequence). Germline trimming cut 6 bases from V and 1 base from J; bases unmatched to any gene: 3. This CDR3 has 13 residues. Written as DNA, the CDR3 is TGCAGTGCCAGTAGCGGGAGGTCCTACGAGCAGTACTTC. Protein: CSASSGRSYEQYF.

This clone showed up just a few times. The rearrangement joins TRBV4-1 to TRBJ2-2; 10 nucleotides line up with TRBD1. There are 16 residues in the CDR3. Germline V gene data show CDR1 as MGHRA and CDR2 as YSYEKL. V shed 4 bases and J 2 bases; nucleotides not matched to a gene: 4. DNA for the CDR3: TGCGCCAGCAGCCGCACGACAGGGGGCAACACCGGGGAGCTGTTTTTT. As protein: CASSRTTGGNTGELFF.

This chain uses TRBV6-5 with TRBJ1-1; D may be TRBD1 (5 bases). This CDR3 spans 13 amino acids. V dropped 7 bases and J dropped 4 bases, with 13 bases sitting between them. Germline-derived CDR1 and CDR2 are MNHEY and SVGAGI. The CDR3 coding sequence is TGTGCCAGCAAGGGGAGCTCCCTCACTGAAGCTTTCTTT. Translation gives CASKGSSLTEAFF.

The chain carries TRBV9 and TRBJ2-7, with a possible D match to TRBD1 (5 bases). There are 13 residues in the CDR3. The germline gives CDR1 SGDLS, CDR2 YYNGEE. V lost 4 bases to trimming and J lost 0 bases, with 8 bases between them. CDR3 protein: CASSRGSSYEQYF. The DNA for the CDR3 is TGTGCCAGCAGCAGGGGCAGCTCCTACGAGCAGTACTTC.

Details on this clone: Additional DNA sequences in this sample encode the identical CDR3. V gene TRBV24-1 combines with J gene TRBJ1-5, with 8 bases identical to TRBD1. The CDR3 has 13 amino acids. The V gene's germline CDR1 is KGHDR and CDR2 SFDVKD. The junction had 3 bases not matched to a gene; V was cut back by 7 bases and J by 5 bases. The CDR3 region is CATRAGGHQPQHF. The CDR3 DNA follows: TGTGCCACCAGGGCAGGGGGCCATCAGCCCCAGCATTTT.

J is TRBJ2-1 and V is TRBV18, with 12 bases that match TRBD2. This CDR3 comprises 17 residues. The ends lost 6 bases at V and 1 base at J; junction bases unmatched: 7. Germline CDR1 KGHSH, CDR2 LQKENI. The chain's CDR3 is CASSPKTSGRSYNEQFF. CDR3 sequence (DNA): TGTGCCAGCTCGCCGAAGACTAGCGGGAGATCCTACAATGAGCAGTTCTTC. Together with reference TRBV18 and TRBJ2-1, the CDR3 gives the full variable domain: NAGVMQNPRHLVRRRGQEARLRCSPMKGHSHVYWYRQLPEEGLKFMVYLQKENIIDESGMPKERFSAEFPKEGPSILRIQQVVRGDSAAYFCASSPKTSGRSYNEQFFGPGTRLTVL.

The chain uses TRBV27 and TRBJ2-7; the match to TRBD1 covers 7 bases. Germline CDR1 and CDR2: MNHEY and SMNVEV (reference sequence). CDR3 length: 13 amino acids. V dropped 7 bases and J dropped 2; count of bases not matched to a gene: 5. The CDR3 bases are TGTGCCAGCAAACCCGACAGGGCCTACGAGCAGTACTTC. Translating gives CASKPDRAYEQYF.

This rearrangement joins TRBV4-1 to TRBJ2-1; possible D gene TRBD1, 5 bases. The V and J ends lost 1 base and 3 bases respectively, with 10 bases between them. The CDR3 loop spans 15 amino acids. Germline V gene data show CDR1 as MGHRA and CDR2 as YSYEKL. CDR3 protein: CASSQAAGLYNEQFF. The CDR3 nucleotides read TGCGCCAGCAGCCAAGCGGCAGGGCTCTACAATGAGCAGTTCTTC.

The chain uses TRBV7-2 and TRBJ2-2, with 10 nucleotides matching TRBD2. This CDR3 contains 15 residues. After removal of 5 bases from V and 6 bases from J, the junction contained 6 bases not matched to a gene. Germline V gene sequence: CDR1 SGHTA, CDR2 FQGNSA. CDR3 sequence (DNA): TGTGCCAGCAGCCCTCAGGGGACTAGCGCCGGGGAGCTGTTTTTT. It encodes CASSPQGTSAGELFF.

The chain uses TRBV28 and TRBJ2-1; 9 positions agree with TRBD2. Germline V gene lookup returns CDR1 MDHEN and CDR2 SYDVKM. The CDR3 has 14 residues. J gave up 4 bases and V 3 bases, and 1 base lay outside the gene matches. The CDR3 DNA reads TGTGCCAGCAGTTTCGGACTAGCGTACAATGAGCAGTTCTTC. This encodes CASSFGLAYNEQFF.

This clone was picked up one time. CDR3 protein: CASSTGGRGDTEAFF. Here the CDR3 DNA reads TGTGCCAGCAGCACAGGGGGGCGCGGGGACACTGAAGCTTTCTTT. The gene calls are TRBV11-3 and TRBJ1-1, with TRBD1 matching over 8 bases. The germline V gene encodes CDR1 SGHNT and CDR2 YENEEA. The CDR3 is made up of 15 amino acids. V shed 5 bases and J 3 bases; nucleotides not matched to a gene: 8.

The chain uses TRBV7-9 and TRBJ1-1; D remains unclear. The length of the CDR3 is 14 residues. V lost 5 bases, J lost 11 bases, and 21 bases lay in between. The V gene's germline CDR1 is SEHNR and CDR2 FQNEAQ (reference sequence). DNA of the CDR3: TGTGCCAGCAGCCAGACCGATTCTATAAGGCGGGCTTTCTTT. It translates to CASSQTDSIRRAFF.

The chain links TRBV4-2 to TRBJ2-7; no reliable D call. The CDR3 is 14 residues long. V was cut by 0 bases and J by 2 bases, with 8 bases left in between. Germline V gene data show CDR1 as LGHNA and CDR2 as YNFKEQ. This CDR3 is CASSQEKLTYEQYF. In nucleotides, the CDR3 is TGTGCCAGCAGCCAAGAAAAACTAACCTACGAGCAGTACTTC.